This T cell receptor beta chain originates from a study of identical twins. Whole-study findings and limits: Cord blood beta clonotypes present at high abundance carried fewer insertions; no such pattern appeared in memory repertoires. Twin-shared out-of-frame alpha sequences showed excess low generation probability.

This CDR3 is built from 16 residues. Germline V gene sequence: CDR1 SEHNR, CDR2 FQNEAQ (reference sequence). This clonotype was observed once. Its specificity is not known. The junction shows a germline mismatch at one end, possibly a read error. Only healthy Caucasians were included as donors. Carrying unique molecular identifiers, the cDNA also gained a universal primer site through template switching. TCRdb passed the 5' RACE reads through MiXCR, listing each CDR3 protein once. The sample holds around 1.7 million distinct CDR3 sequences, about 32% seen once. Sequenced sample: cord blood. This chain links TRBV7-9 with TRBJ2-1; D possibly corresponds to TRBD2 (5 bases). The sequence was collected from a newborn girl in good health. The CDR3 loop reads CASSLGASRPYNEQLF. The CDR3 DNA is TGTGCCAGCAGCTTAGGGGCTAGCAGACCCTACAATGAGCAGCTCTTC.